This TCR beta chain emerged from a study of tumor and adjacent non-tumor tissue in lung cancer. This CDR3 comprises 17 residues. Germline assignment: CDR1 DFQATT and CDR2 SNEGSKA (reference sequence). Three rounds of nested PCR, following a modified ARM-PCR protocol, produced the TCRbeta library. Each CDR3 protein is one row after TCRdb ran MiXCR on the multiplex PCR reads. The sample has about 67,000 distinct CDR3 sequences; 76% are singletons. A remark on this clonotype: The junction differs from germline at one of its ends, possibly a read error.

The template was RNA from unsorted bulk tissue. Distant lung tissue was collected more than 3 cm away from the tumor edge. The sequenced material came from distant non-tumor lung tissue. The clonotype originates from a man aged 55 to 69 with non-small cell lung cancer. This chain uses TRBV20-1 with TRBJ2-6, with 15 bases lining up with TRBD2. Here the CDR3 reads CSAEGLAGGSGAIVLTF. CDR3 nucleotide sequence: TGCAGTGCTGAGGGACTAGCGGGAGGCTCTGGGGCCATCGTCCTAACTTTC.